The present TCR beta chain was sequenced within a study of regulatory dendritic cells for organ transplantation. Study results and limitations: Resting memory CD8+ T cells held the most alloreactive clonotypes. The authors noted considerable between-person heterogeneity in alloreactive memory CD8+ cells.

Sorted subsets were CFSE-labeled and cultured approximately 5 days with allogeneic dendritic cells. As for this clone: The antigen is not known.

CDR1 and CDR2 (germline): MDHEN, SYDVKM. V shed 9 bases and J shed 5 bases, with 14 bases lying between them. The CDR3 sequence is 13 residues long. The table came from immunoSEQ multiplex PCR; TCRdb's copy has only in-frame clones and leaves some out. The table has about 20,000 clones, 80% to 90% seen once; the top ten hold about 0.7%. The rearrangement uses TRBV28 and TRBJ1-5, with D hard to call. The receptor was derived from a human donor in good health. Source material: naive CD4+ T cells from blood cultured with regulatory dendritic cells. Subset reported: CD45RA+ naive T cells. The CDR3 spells CARINSPDQPQHF. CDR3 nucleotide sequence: TGTGCCAGGATAAACAGTCCCGATCAGCCCCAGCATTTT.